This T cell receptor beta chain came from a study of cytomegalovirus exposure and HLA in healthy donors. The PCR ran on 60 Vbeta and 13 Jbeta primers. Profiled with immunoSEQ multiplex PCR; TCRdb holds only in-frame clones, not every one. The repertoire holds approximately 150,000 clones, with 65% to 80% as singletons. This clone has only a few counts. Germline V CDR1 and CDR2: ENHRY, SYGVKD. Losses at the gene ends were 10 bases for V and 5 bases for J; bases not matched to a gene: 5. There are 11 residues in the CDR3. The chain recombines TRBV10-3 with TRBJ2-7, with 7 bases fitting TRBD1. This TCR derives from a woman aged 40 to 50 in good health and CMV-seronegative. The sequencing sample was made of PBMCs. The CDR3: CANRQGDEQYF. The CDR3 coding sequence is TGTGCCAACCGACAGGGCGACGAGCAGTACTTC.